This TCR beta chain was sequenced during a study of graft-versus-host responses after intestinal transplantation. Study as a whole: Anti-thymocyte globulin served as induction for all recipients, who then took tacrolimus and steroids for two to three years.

On this clone: Its target is not known.

General study results and limits: GvH clones turned up in recipient marrow; some had shown up first in ileum or blood. Circulating GvH clones peaking coincided with falling HvG clones soon after transplant. Elevated graft-versus-host to host-versus-graft clonal ratios in allografts were recorded for patients with graft-donor T cell macrochimerism.

V was pared by 4 bases and J by 7 bases, with 6 bases of the junction left unmatched. CDR1 is MNHEY and CDR2 is SMNVEV in the germline V gene (reference sequence). The CDR3 is 15 amino acids. The protocol was immunoSEQ multiplex PCR, while the TCRdb copy is restricted to in-frame clones and leaves out a portion. Of 100,000 or so clones listed, around 93% are singletons. This chain uses TRBV27 with TRBJ1-5; 11 bases are shared with TRBD1. Sequenced material: unstimulated CD8+ T cells sorted from spleen or lymph node cells, taken before intestinal transplant. The clonotype comes from a human donor who received an intestinal transplant. The CDR3 sequence: CASSSGTGGAQPQHF. The CDR3 region has the DNA TGTGCCAGCAGTTCGGGGACAGGGGGTGCCCAGCCCCAGCATTTT.